This T cell receptor (beta chain) came from a study of Graves' ophthalmopathy and Graves' hyperthyroidism. Notes on the study in general: Ophthalmopathy and stable hyperthyroidism were discriminated by a 13-signature model, with 87.88% sensitivity and approximately 77% specificity.

Serum thyroxine and TRAb, along with clinical symptoms, thyroid ultrasound and orbital computed tomography, were what diagnosis relied on. Someone took the PBMCs out of 10 ml of fresh peripheral blood. CDR3 length equals 14 residues. Trimming took 6 bases from V and 2 from J, leaving 14 bases between them. This clonotype was recorded many times. As yet, its antigen is unknown. For repertoire sequencing, the TCR beta CDR3 regions were amplified from RNA transcripts. The library came from an HTBI-primed first-round RT-PCR and a second-round multiplex PCR. TCRdb analysed the multiplex PCR reads with MiXCR anew, one entry per CDR3 protein. The repertoire has approximately 210,000 distinct CDR3 sequences, under 30% of them found once; the top ten carry approximately 8.6%.

Sequenced material: peripheral blood. This TCR was recovered from a middle-aged man with Graves' ophthalmopathy. This rearrangement joins TRBV12-3 or TRBV12-4 to TRBJ2-7; D assignment may be TRBD1 or TRBD2 (5 bases each). CDR3: CASSPGAGTYEQYF. CDR3 bases: TGTGCCAGCAGCCCCGGGGCGGGTACCTACGAGCAGTACTTC.